A selection of T cell receptor beta chains follows, all from one sample in a study of cytomegalovirus exposure and HLA in healthy donors. Using immunoSEQ multiplex PCR, the repertoire was profiled, and TCRdb retains in-frame clones only, with some absent. The sample shows approximately 190,000 clones, around 75% of them seen only once. Sequencing was done on a sample of PBMCs. Receptors were obtained from a man in his forties in good health and CMV-seropositive. The CDR3 runs from the conserved cysteine through the conserved F or W. A D gene is named only where the DNA matches it firmly. Where a row states a size, it is once, few, many or the class of an expanded clone; other rows omit it.

>TRBV7-3|TRBD2|TRBJ2-7|-
TGTGCCAGCAGCTGGACTAGCGGGGAGGGGCAGTACTTC
CASSWTSGEGQYF
>TRBV5-1|TRBD1|TRBJ1-1|-
TGCGCCAGCAGCTTGGGACAGGGCTTCCTCACTGAAGCTTTCTTT
CASSLGQGFLTEAFF
>TRBV10-3|-|TRBJ2-6|-
TGTGCCATCAGTGGACCACTAGGGGGTACTGGGGCCAACGTCCTGACTTTC
CAISGPLGGTGANVLTF
>TRBV27|-|TRBJ2-7|-
TGTGCCAGCTGGGGTAGGAGGGAGATCGGCTCCTACGAGCAGTACTTC
CASWGRREIGSYEQYF
>TRBV30|-|TRBJ1-5|-
TGTGCCTGGAGTGTACCAGGGGCTCCGTCTTCGTATCAGCCCCAGCATTTT
CAWSVPGAPSSYQPQHF
>TRBV9|-|TRBJ2-1|-
TGTGCCAGCAGCGTGACTGGATACAATGAGCAGTTCTTC
CASSVTGYNEQFF
>TRBV9|-|TRBJ1-4|-
TGTGCCAGCAGCCCGAACCGGGGGGAAAAACTGTTTTTT
CASSPNRGEKLFF
>TRBV9|-|TRBJ1-1|-
TGTGCCAGCAGCGTTACGGGACAAAACACTGAAGCTTTCTTT
CASSVTGQNTEAFF
>TRBV12-5|-|TRBJ2-7|-
TGTGCTAGTGGTTTGATCCGGGCGGGGGAGGGGGTCTACGAGCAGTACTTC
CASGLIRAGEGVYEQYF
>TRBV2|TRBD2|TRBJ2-1|-
TGTGCCAGCAGGATTCTTGGAACTAGCGGGCGAGACAATGAGCAGTTCTTC
CASRILGTSGRDNEQFF
>TRBV18|-|TRBJ2-4|-
TGTGCCAGCTCACCATTAACGACAGTAGCCAAAAACATTCAGTACTTC
CASSPLTTVAKNIQYF
>TRBV27|-|TRBJ2-7|-
TGTGCCAGCAGTTTAGGGGCAGAGTACGAGCAGTACTTC
CASSLGAEYEQYF
>TRBV4-2|-|TRBJ1-4|-
TGTGCCAGCAGCCAAGCGGGGGGAAAACTGTTTTTT
CASSQAGGKLFF
>TRBV7-9|-|TRBJ1-5|few
TGTGCCACCTGTGAGGGGGAGCATCAGCCCCAGCATTTT
CATCEGEHQPQHF
>TRBV5-4|-|TRBJ2-3|-
TGTGCCATCAGGAGGGGGTTGACAGATACGCAGTATTTT
CAIRRGLTDTQYF
>TRBV5-4|-|TRBJ1-1|-
TGTGCCAGCAGCCTTCCGAGGGATACTGAAGCTTTCTTT
CASSLPRDTEAFF
>TRBV19|-|TRBJ2-7|-
TGTGCCAGTAGTAGCGGAAGCTCCTACGAGCAGTACTTC
CASSSGSSYEQYF
>TRBV7-3|TRBD2|TRBJ2-3|-
TGTGCCAGCAGCTTGGGGCGGGGGGAACTAGATACGCAGTATTTT
CASSLGRGELDTQYF
>TRBV27|-|TRBJ2-2|-
TGTGCCAGCAGTTTTATAGCAGGTCGGGGCACCGGGGAGCTGTTTTTT
CASSFIAGRGTGELFF
>TRBV5-1|TRBD2|TRBJ2-7|-
TGCGCCAGCAGCTCCCGACTAGCGGGCTCCTACGAGCAGTACTTC
CASSSRLAGSYEQYF
>TRBV19|-|TRBJ1-1|-
TGTGCCAGTAGTATATCTCAGGTGAACACTGAAGCTTTCTTT
CASSISQVNTEAFF
>TRBV7-8|-|TRBJ1-1|few
TGTGCCAGCAGCCCCGACAGGTACACTGAAGCTTTCTTT
CASSPDRYTEAFF
>TRBV4-3|-|TRBJ1-5|-
TGCGCCAGCAGCCAAGATTTGCTAAATCAGCCCCAGCATTTT
CASSQDLLNQPQHF
>TRBV5-6|-|TRBJ1-4|-
TGTGCCAGCAGCCCCGGAGAGGAAAAACTGTTTTTT
CASSPGEEKLFF
>TRBV27|TRBD1|TRBJ2-7|once
TGTGCCAGCACCCCGGGACAGGGTTTTGGCGAGCAGTACTTC
CASTPGQGFGEQYF
>TRBV28|-|TRBJ2-4|-
TGTGCCAGCAGTTCTAAAAACATTCAGTACTTC
CASSSKNIQYF
>TRBV19|TRBD2|TRBJ2-3|-
TGTGCCAGTAGTATACTCCCCGGGGGGGACACAGATACGCAGTATTTT
CASSILPGGDTDTQYF
>TRBV5-1|-|TRBJ2-5|-
TGCGCCAGCAGGCGCACAGGGGCCCGGGGGGAGACCCAGTACTTC
CASRRTGARGETQYF
>TRBV15|TRBD1|TRBJ2-1|-
TGTGCCACCAGCAGAGATACAGGGGGCTCCTACAATGAGCAGTTCTTC
CATSRDTGGSYNEQFF
>TRBV9|TRBD1|TRBJ2-3|-
TGTGCCAGCAGCGTAGAGGGGGCCGGTTCAGATACGCAGTATTTT
CASSVEGAGSDTQYF
>TRBV27|TRBD1|TRBJ1-5|-
TGTGCCAGCAGTCCGTGGCCAGGGGGCGGAAATCAGCCCCAGCATTTT
CASSPWPGGGNQPQHF
>TRBV7-2|-|TRBJ1-2|-
TGTGCCAGCAGCTTAGGGAGGGTGGGGTCAAGGAGGTGGGGCTACACCTTC
CASSLGRVGSRRWGYTF
>TRBV5-1|-|TRBJ2-5|-
TGCGCCAGCAGCTTGGGTGCCCCCAGGGGTGGAGAGACCCAGTACTTC
CASSLGAPRGGETQYF
>TRBV21-1|-|TRBJ2-7|once
TGTGCCAGCAGCAACCCCAGGGGGTTGGGGTACTTC
CASSNPRGLGYF
>TRBV7-8|TRBD2|TRBJ2-1|-
TGTGCCAGCAGCCTTCCCGGGACTAGCGGGGGGGCCTACAATGAGCAGTTCTTC
CASSLPGTSGGAYNEQFF
>TRBV5-1|-|TRBJ2-7|few
TGCGCCAGCAGCCAAAGGTGGGAGGACTACGAGCAGTACTTC
CASSQRWEDYEQYF
>TRBV7-8|TRBD1|TRBJ2-7|once
TGTGCCAGCAGCCCTACCGGGACAGGCGACGAGCAGTACTTC
CASSPTGTGDEQYF
>TRBV5-1|TRBD1|TRBJ2-2|once
TGCGCCAGCAGCTTGGCTCCAGGGGGCGGGGAGCTGTTTTTT
CASSLAPGGGELFF
>TRBV5-6|-|TRBJ2-5|-
TGTGCCAGCAGCTTAGGACAGATAATCACCGCAGAGACCCAGTACTTC
CASSLGQIITAETQYF
>TRBV5-8|TRBD1|TRBJ2-5|-
TGTGCCAGCAGCCCAGGGGGGACCCAGTACTTC
CASSPGGTQYF
>TRBV5-1|-|TRBJ2-1|-
TGCGCCAGCAGCTTGGGCAGGGGTGATGAGCAGTTCTTC
CASSLGRGDEQFF
>TRBV7-8|TRBD1|TRBJ1-2|-
TGTGCCAGCAGCTTCCTACAGGGGGCAGGGGACTATGGCTACACCTTC
CASSFLQGAGDYGYTF
>TRBV5-6|TRBD1|TRBJ2-7|-
TGTGCCAGCAGGTCGGGACAGCTTCCCTACGAGCAGTACTTC
CASRSGQLPYEQYF
>TRBV18|-|TRBJ1-2|-
TGTGCCAGCTCTCTCGAGGCGGCTAACTATGGCTACACCTTC
CASSLEAANYGYTF
>TRBV7-9|TRBD1|TRBJ1-2|-
TGTGCCAGCAGCTTAGGAGGGACAGGGGGCGTAGAGGGCTACACCTTC
CASSLGGTGGVEGYTF
>TRBV7-9|TRBD2|TRBJ2-1|-
TGTGCCAGCAGCTCCACCACTATGGGACTATCGGGCTACAATGAGCAGTTCTTC
CASSSTTMGLSGYNEQFF
>TRBV9|-|TRBJ2-2|-
TGTGCCAGCAGCGTAGCGGTAGATATAACCGGGGAGCTGTTTTTT
CASSVAVDITGELFF
>TRBV4-3|-|TRBJ1-2|-
TGCGCCAGCAGCCATCCCGGGGTCGGTGGCTACACCTTC
CASSHPGVGGYTF
>TRBV6-6|-|TRBJ2-7|-
TGTGCCAGCAGTTACGTTGTCAGGGGTCCCGAGCAGTACTTC
CASSYVVRGPEQYF
>TRBV5-6|-|TRBJ1-1|-
TGTGCCAGCAGCTTGGGTGTGCGGTCATACACTGAAGCTTTCTTT
CASSLGVRSYTEAFF
>TRBV30|-|TRBJ1-4|-
TGTGCCTGGAGTGTATCGGGGGTTAGTGAAAAACTGTTTTTT
CAWSVSGVSEKLFF
>TRBV18|-|TRBJ2-7|-
TGTGCCAGCTCACCTCGGGTACAGGGTGGACACGAGCAGTACTTC
CASSPRVQGGHEQYF
>TRBV5-6|-|TRBJ1-3|-
TGTGCCAGCAGCTCAACCCGACTGCGCACTGGAAACACCATATATTTT
CASSSTRLRTGNTIYF
>TRBV10-1|-|TRBJ1-4|few
TGCGCCCGGGACGGACAGTCAACTAATGAAAAACTGTTTTTT
CARDGQSTNEKLFF
>TRBV6-1|TRBD2|TRBJ2-1|-
TGTGCCAGCAGTGAAAGAGCGGGAGTCTACAATGAGCAGTTCTTC
CASSERAGVYNEQFF
>TRBV7-9|TRBD2|TRBJ2-1|-
TGTGCCAGCAGCCCCACCCGTCTAGCGGCCTACAATGAGCAGTTCTTC
CASSPTRLAAYNEQFF
>TRBV27|-|TRBJ1-5|-
TGTGCCAGCGGCTGGGAGGGCAATCAGCCCCAGCATTTT
CASGWEGNQPQHF
>TRBV7-8|-|TRBJ2-7|-
TGTGCCAGCAGCTTAAGGCAACAGGGTATCCACGAGCAGTACTTC
CASSLRQQGIHEQYF
>TRBV11-3|-|TRBJ2-7|-
TGTGCCAGCAGCTTAGGGAGTAGCTCCTACGAGCAGTACTTC
CASSLGSSSYEQYF
>TRBV7-3|-|TRBJ2-3|-
TGTGCCAGCAGTCCCTCCAGGACTACCCTATCAGATACGCAGTATTTT
CASSPSRTTLSDTQYF